This T cell receptor (beta chain) was captured by sequencing in a study of blood T cell repertoires in COVID-19. Study overall: The origin of the acute and convalescent COVID-19 samples was the United States, Italy and Spain. The analysed material was cDNA or gDNA that came from T cells, B-cell-depleted T cells, or PBMCs.

In the original analysis: Amplification with reference gene primers provided the estimates of nucleated cell counts. Sequenced by immunoSEQ multiplex PCR; TCRdb stores in-frame clones only, minus some. V and J calls and clone size are given by that table; D and trimming were obtained from the DNA. The sample has some 200,000 clones; approximately 80% are singletons. Patients at the Seattle site were enrolled during active infection and followed longitudinally. Trimming cost V 1 base and J 12 bases; bases outside gene matches: 8. The germline V gene has CDR1 SGHTA and CDR2 FQGNSA. The CDR3 loop spans 13 amino acids.

Sequencing was performed on peripheral blood. This TCR was recovered from a man aged 60 to 69 with COVID-19, enrolled during active disease. The chain recombines TRBV7-2 with TRBJ1-1; 7 bases are shared with TRBD1. The CDR3 protein is CASSLGQGLLPFF. The CDR3, as DNA: TGTGCCAGCAGCTTAGGACAGGGTCTTCTGCCTTTCTTT. Supplemented by reference TRBV7-2 and TRBJ1-1, the full variable domain reads GAGVSQSPSNKVTEKGKDVELRCDPISGHTALYWYRQSLGQGLEFLIYFQGNSAPDKSGLPSDRFSAERTGGSVSTLTIQRTQQEDSAVYLCASSLGQGLLPFFGQGTRLTVV.